Below, one TCR beta chain is given with its context. Its matching antigen is unknown. These data belong to a study of siplizumab effects on memory and regulatory T cells. Study-level points and caveats: Many proliferating CD4+ or CD8+ clones remained unclassified. Roughly 80-95% of them could not be assigned either a naive or a memory phenotype. It seemed that naive T cells were more diverse than memory cells and were major contributors to the alloresponse.

Per individual sample, 100,000 or so TCR templates were assayed. Produced via immunoSEQ multiplex PCR; TCRdb's table is partial and in-frame only. The repertoire holds approximately 100,000 clones, with about 93% as singletons. In germline, CDR1 is SGHAT, CDR2 FQDESV (reference sequence). Trimming pared 1 base from V and 6 bases from J, leaving 14 bases between. The length of the CDR3 is 15 residues. This TCR derives from a human donor in good health. The gene calls are TRBV11-1 and TRBJ2-3, with D hard to call. Sequencing input: Tregs sorted from blood. DNA for the CDR3: TGTGCCAGCAGCTTAGAGATCGGCGGAGCGGATACGCAGTATTTT. Protein sequence: CASSLEIGGADTQYF.